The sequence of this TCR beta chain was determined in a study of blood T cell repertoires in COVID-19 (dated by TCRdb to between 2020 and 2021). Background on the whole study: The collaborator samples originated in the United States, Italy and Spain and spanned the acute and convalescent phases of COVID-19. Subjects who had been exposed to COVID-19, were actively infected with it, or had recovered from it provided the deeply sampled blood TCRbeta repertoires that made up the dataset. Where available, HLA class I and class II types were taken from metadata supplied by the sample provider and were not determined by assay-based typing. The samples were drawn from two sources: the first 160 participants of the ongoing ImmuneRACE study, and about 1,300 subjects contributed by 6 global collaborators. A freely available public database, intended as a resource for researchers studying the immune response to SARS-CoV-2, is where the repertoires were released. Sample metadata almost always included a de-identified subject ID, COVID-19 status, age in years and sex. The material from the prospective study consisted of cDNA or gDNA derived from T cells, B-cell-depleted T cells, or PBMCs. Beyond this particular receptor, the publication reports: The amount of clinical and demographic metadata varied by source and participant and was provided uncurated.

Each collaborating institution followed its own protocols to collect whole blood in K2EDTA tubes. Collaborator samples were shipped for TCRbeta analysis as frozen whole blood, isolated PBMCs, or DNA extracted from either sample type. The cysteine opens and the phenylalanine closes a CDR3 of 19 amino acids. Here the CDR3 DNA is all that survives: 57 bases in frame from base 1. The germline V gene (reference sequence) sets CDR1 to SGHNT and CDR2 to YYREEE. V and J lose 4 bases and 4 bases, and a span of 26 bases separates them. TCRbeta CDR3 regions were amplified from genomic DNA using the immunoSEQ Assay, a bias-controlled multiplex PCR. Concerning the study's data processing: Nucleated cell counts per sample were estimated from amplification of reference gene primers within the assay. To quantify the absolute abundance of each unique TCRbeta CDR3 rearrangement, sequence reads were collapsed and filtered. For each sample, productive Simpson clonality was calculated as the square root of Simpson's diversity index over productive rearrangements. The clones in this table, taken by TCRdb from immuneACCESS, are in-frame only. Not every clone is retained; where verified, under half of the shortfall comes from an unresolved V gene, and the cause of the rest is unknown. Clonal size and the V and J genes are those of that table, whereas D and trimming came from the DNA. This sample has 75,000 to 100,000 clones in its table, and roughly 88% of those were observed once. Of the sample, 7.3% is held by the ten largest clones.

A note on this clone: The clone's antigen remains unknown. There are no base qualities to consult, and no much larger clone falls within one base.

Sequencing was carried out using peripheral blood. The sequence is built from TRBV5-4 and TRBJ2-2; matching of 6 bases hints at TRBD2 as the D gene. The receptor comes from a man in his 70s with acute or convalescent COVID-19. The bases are TGTGCCAGCAGCCCTGGTTGGGGTGCTTCGGGAGTCGGCACCGGGGAGCTGTTTTTT. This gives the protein CASSPGWGASGVGTGELFF.